The 11 T cell receptor beta chains below come from one sample, sequenced in a study of patients and donors after allogeneic stem cell transplantation. A single record per CDR3 protein comes from TCRdb applying MiXCR to the RT-PCR reads. This sample yields approximately 430,000 distinct CDR3 sequences, of which roughly 16% are seen a single time; roughly 7.2% belongs to the top ten. Sequenced material: blood, either unsorted or a sorted T cell fraction (not recorded which). The receptor set was obtained from a human donor who was either an allogeneic HSCT recipient or a stem cell or donor lymphocyte infusion donor (not recorded which). It is not recorded whose cells these are; they may come from a transplant donor.

This rearrangement joins TRBV5-1 to TRBJ1-1; 10 positions agree with TRBD1. The V gene end was trimmed by 4 bases and the J gene end by 3 bases; junction bases not matched to a gene: 9. This CDR3 comprises 16 residues. CDR1 is SGHRS and CDR2 is YFSETQ in the germline V gene. The CDR3 DNA follows: TGCGCCAGCAGCAAGGGACAGGGGCCCTCTTACACTGAAGCTTTCTTT. Encoded protein: CASSKGQGPSYTEAFF.

This chain links TRBV4-1 with TRBJ1-2, with 7 bases identical to TRBD1. The CDR3 consists of 16 residues. Trimming took 2 bases from V and 3 from J; bases not matched to a gene: 9. Germline V lookup: CDR1 MGHRA, CDR2 YSYEKL. The CDR3 is CASSQPGRGGDYGYTF. DNA of the CDR3: TGCGCCAGCAGCCAACCGGGCCGAGGGGGCGACTATGGCTACACCTTC.

The V gene is TRBV12-3 or TRBV12-4, the J gene TRBJ1-5; 8 bases are a match to TRBD1. V was clipped by 6 bases and J by 6 bases; unmatched bases: 13. This CDR3 has 16 amino acids. DNA for the CDR3: TGTGCCAGCAGCCCAAATGGGGACAGGCACTCTCAGCCCCAGCATTTT. Protein: CASSPNGDRHSQPQHF.

This clonotype was seen repeatedly, ten times or more. The J gene is TRBJ2-7, the V gene TRBV4-1; 11 bases fit TRBD1. There are 15 residues in the CDR3. Trimming at V came to 4 bases and at J to 3 bases, leaving 5 bases not matched to a gene. Germline V lookup: CDR1 MGHRA, CDR2 YSYEKL. Here the CDR3 DNA reads TGCGCCAGCAGCCGAGCCGGGACAGGGGGCTACGAGCAGTACTTC. Translation gives CASSRAGTGGYEQYF.

CDR3 coding DNA: TGTGCCAGCAGCGTAGGGTCCGAAGGCTACGAGCAGTACTTC. The encoded protein is CASSVGSEGYEQYF. V usage is TRBV9 and J usage is TRBJ2-7; D is undetermined. Germline V gene sequence: CDR1 SGDLS, CDR2 YYNGEE. V was clipped by 0 bases and J by 3 bases, with 10 bases between them. The CDR3 runs 14 residues.

In its sample, this clonotype was seen a few times. The V call is TRBV6-1, the J call TRBJ2-7; 8 nucleotides align to TRBD2. With 9 bases clipped from V and 2 bases from J, the junction kept 12 bases outside the gene matches. The germline CDR1 and CDR2 sequences are MNHNS and SASEGT. This CDR3 is built from 15 residues. CDR3 loop: CASTLSGGGAYEQYF. The CDR3 nucleotides read TGTGCCAGTACCCTGAGCGGGGGTGGGGCCTACGAGCAGTACTTC.

V is TRBV9 and J is TRBJ1-3; D may be TRBD1 (6 bases). Trimming left V 4 bases short and J 2 bases short, with 10 bases between. The CDR3 is 14 amino acids. Germline V gene sequence: CDR1 SGDLS, CDR2 YYNGEE. CDR3 protein: CASSPGATGNTIYF. The DNA of the CDR3 is TGTGCCAGCAGCCCGGGGGCTACTGGAAACACCATATATTTT. The variable domain in full, completed from reference TRBV9 and TRBJ1-3, reads DSGVTQTPKHLITATGQRVTLRCSPRSGDLSVYWYQQSLDQGLQFLIQYYNGEERAKGNILERFSAQQFPDLHSELNLSSLELGDSALYFCASSPGATGNTIYFGEGSWLTVV.

In its sample, this clonotype was seen once. The chain employs TRBV6-1 and TRBJ1-4, with unresolved D. CDR3 length: 13 residues. V lost 8 bases and J 8 bases, leaving 15 bases between the germline ends. Germline CDR1 reads MNHNS; CDR2 reads SASEGT. The CDR3, as DNA: TGTGCCAGCCCACCCCCCGGCGGCGAAAAACTGTTTTTT. Translated, it gives CASPPPGGEKLFF.

This clonotype has a handful of counts. This rearrangement joins TRBV6-1 to TRBJ1-4, with 8 bases matching TRBD1. CDR3 size: 16 residues. Germline V gives CDR1 MNHNS, CDR2 SASEGT. The V gene end was trimmed by 4 bases and the J gene end by 6 bases; junction bases not matched to a gene: 10. The CDR3 reads CASSARQGPRDEKLFF. The CDR3 DNA reads TGTGCCAGCAGTGCCAGACAGGGGCCCCGGGATGAAAAACTGTTTTTT.

This clonotype was seen more than once but under ten times. V usage is TRBV2 and J usage is TRBJ2-1; maybe TRBD1 (6 bases). Germline assignment: CDR1 SNHLY and CDR2 FYNNEI. The CDR3 is made up of 14 amino acids. With 8 bases removed from V and 6 bases from J, the gap between germline ends came to 17 bases. The chain's CDR3 is CASGQTRSGNEQFF. The DNA of the CDR3 is TGTGCCAGCGGACAGACCCGGTCAGGCAATGAGCAGTTCTTC.

The rearrangement uses TRBV15 and TRBJ2-2; either TRBD1 or TRBD2 may fit D (5 bases each). CDR1 is LNHNV and CDR2 is YYDKDF in the germline V gene (reference sequence). This CDR3 comprises 16 residues. V was pared by 0 bases and J by 5 bases, with 13 bases between. CDR3 sequence: CATSRDPGPETGELFF. The DNA of the CDR3 is TGTGCCACCAGCAGAGACCCGGGGCCAGAGACCGGGGAGCTGTTTTTT. The full variable domain, its missing parts supplied by reference TRBV15 and TRBJ2-2, is DAMVIQNPRYQVTQFGKPVTLSCSQTLNHNVMYWYQQKSSQAPKLLFHYYDKDFNNEADTPDNFQSRRPNTSFCFLDIRSPGLGDTAMYLCATSRDPGPETGELFFGEGSRLTVL.